The next 15 T cell receptor beta chains were all read from a single sample in a study of blood T cell repertoires in COVID-19 (dated by TCRdb to about 2020). Libraries came from the immunoSEQ multiplex PCR assay. Not all clones reach the TCRdb copy of this immuneACCESS table, which keeps in-frame sequences only. Checked studies attribute under half of the gap to unresolved V genes and leave the rest unexplained. The sample has just over 250,000 clones on record, 88% of them singletons. Approximately 4.3% of the sample is in the top ten clones. Material for sequencing was peripheral blood. The receptors derive from a man in his fifties or sixties who had recovered from COVID-19.

The V gene is TRBV21-1, the J gene TRBJ2-7; the DNA was not compared with TRBD1, the D call given in the table. TRBV21-1 represents a pseudogene. The CDR3 covers 19 residues. The CDR3 is CASSKAPTAGGQGAYEQYF. DNA for the CDR3: TGTGCCAGCAGCAAAGCACCAACCGCGGGGGGACAGGGGGCCTACGAGCAGTACTTC.

V usage is TRBV7-9 and J usage is TRBJ1-1; D not certain. The CDR3 has 15 amino acids. CDR1 and CDR2 (germline): SEHNR, FQNEAQ (reference sequence). Trimming cost V 8 bases and J 0 bases, with 16 bases left between them. In DNA form, the CDR3 reads TGTGCCAGCGGGGAGTCCAGGCAGTTGAACACTGAAGCTTTCTTT. This codes for CASGESRQLNTEAFF. The full variable domain, in which reference TRBV7-9 and TRBJ1-1 provide the parts outside the CDR3, is DTGVSQNPRHKITKRGQNVTFRCDPISEHNRLYWYRQTLGQGPEFLTYFQNEAQLEKSRLLSDRFSAERPKGSFSTLEIQRTEQGDSAMYLCASGESRQLNTEAFFGQGTRLTVV.

The rearrangement links TRBV4-1 to TRBJ1-2; perhaps TRBD1 as D (6 bases). Germline V gene data show CDR1 as MGHRA and CDR2 as YSYEKL. The V end lost 3 bases, the J end lost 4 bases, and 12 bases lay between the germline ends. CDR3 size: 14 residues. CDR3 loop: CASSQMGASYGYTF. As DNA, the CDR3 is TGCGCCAGCAGCCAGATGGGGGCTAGCTATGGCTACACCTTC.

The rearrangement links TRBV6-5 to TRBJ2-3; possible D gene TRBD1, 6 bases. This CDR3 comprises 14 residues. CDR1 MNHEY and CDR2 SVGAGI come from the germline V gene. V was cut by 6 bases and J by 4 bases, with 14 bases left in between. The CDR3 nucleotides read TGTGCCAGCAGACCGCTACAGGGTCCAGATACGCAGTATTTT. Translating it yields CASRPLQGPDTQYF.

The chain employs TRBV19 and TRBJ2-1, with unresolved D. Germline CDR1 is LNHDA and CDR2 is SQIVND (reference sequence). The V gene lost 0 bases and the J gene lost 7 bases, with 16 bases spanning the gap. The CDR3 runs 16 residues. The CDR3 nucleotides are TGTGCCAGTAGTATAGATGTTGGCATTCTGGAGAATGAGCAGTTCTTC. Translated: CASSIDVGILENEQFF.

The rearrangement uses TRBV9 and TRBJ1-1; no definite D call. The V gene's germline CDR1 is SGDLS and CDR2 YYNGEE. The CDR3 loop spans 14 amino acids. The ends were cut back, 3 bases at V and 4 bases at J, with 13 bases in the middle. The CDR3 DNA sequence: TGTGCCAGCAGCGAATCCCCCCGGGGCACTGAAGCTTTCTTT. It is translated as CASSESPRGTEAFF.

This clone was counted between two and nine times. Additional DNA sequences in this sample encode the identical CDR3. J is TRBJ2-7 and V is TRBV12-3 or TRBV12-4, with 10 bases lining up with TRBD1. The CDR3 has 13 residues. With V trimmed by 6 bases and J by 4 bases, 3 bases remained unmatched. CDR3 sequence (DNA): TGTGCCAGCAGCCCGGGACAGGGGTACGAGCAGTACTTC. This sequence encodes CASSPGQGYEQYF.

V gene TRBV30 combines with J gene TRBJ2-2; 9 bases are shared with TRBD1. Germline lookup yields CDR1 GTSNPN and CDR2 SVGIG (reference sequence). The CDR3 totals 15 residues. V trimming: 3 bases; J trimming: 5 bases; junction bases outside the gene matches: 7. Here the CDR3 reads CAWSKGTGSTGELFF. As DNA, the CDR3 is TGTGCCTGGAGCAAAGGGACAGGGTCAACCGGGGAGCTGTTTTTT.

The count of this clone is one. The V and J genes are TRBV19 and TRBJ1-4; tentative D call: TRBD1 (5 bases). Per germline, CDR1 LNHDA and CDR2 SQIVND (reference sequence). The CDR3 consists of 15 residues. Trimming removed 5 bases at V and 0 bases at J, with 10 bases between. CDR3 in amino acids: CASSQLTATNEKLFF. Written as DNA, the CDR3 is TGTGCCAGTAGTCAACTGACAGCAACTAATGAAAAACTGTTTTTT. The full variable domain, with the rest looked up from reference TRBV19 and TRBJ1-4, is DGGITQSPKYLFRKEGQNVTLSCEQNLNHDAMYWYRQDPGQGLRLIYYSQIVNDFQKGDIAEGYSVSREKKESFPLTVTSAQKNPTAFYLCASSQLTATNEKLFFGSGTQLSVL.

This clone was picked up one time. This chain uses TRBV7-3 with TRBJ2-2; TRBD2 aligns across 13 bases. CDR3 length equals 17 residues. J was trimmed by 5 bases and V by 5 bases; bases with no gene match: 8. Germline lookup yields CDR1 SGHTA and CDR2 FQGTGA. This CDR3 reads CASSLLTTSGGTGELFF. CDR3 bases: TGTGCCAGCAGCCTCCTTACGACTAGCGGGGGGACCGGGGAGCTGTTTTTT.

V and J are TRBV29-1 and TRBJ1-3; 8 nucleotides line up with TRBD1. With 6 bases clipped from V and 2 bases from J, the junction kept 6 bases outside the gene matches. This CDR3 has 14 amino acids. Per the germline V gene, CDR1 is SQVTM and CDR2 is ANQGSEA. Written as DNA, the CDR3 is TGCAGCGTGCGTACAGGGGGAACTGGAAACACCATATATTTT. Translated: CSVRTGGTGNTIYF.

The rearrangement links TRBV7-9 to TRBJ2-1; 9 bases match TRBD1. V lost 5 bases, J lost 7 bases, and 6 bases stayed unmatched. The CDR3 has 14 amino acids. Germline V gene data show CDR1 as SEHNR and CDR2 as FQNEAQ (reference sequence). CDR3 loop: CASSHYRGQNEQFF. In DNA form, the CDR3 reads TGTGCCAGCAGCCACTACAGGGGGCAGAATGAGCAGTTCTTC.

V usage is TRBV27 and J usage is TRBJ2-3; 7 positions agree with TRBD2. J was trimmed by 0 bases and V by 6 bases; bases with no gene match: 6. The CDR3 is made up of 15 amino acids. Germline assignment: CDR1 MNHEY and CDR2 SMNVEV (reference sequence). The CDR3 spells CASRKTSRSTDTQYF. CDR3 coding DNA: TGTGCCAGCAGAAAGACTAGCCGCAGCACAGATACGCAGTATTTT.

The CDR3 region is CASSSTPSLAGGFDTQYF. In DNA, the CDR3 is TGTGCCAGCAGCTCGACCCCTTCCCTAGCGGGGGGTTTTGATACGCAGTATTTT. The chain couples TRBV7-2 to TRBJ2-3; 11 bases line up with TRBD2. Germline CDR1 is SGHTA and CDR2 is FQGNSA. CDR3 length equals 18 residues. With 4 bases clipped from V and 6 bases from J, the junction kept 15 bases outside the gene matches.

The chain couples TRBV7-3 to TRBJ2-2; perhaps TRBD2 as D (6 bases). CDR1 SGHTA and CDR2 FQGTGA come from the germline V gene. This CDR3 region has 15 residues. Trimming stripped 6 bases from V and 4 bases from J, with 15 bases between. CDR3 amino acids: CASSLGRGSTGELFF. The DNA of the CDR3 is TGTGCCAGCAGTTTAGGCCGGGGGTCCACCGGGGAGCTGTTTTTT.